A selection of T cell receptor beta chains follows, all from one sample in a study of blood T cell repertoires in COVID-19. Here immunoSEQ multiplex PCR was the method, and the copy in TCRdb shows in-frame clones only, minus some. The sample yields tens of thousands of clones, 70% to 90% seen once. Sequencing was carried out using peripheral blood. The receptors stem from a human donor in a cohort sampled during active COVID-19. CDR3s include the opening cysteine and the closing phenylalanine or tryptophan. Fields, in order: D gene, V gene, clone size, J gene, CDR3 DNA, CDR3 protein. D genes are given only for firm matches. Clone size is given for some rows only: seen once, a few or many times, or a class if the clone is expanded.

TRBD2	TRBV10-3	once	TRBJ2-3	TGTGCCAATTCAGCGGGAGCGGTGGCAGATACGCAGTATTTT	CANSAGAVADTQYF
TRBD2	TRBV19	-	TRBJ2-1	TGTGCCAGTAGTATCGACCTAGCGGGATTATCCTACAATGAGCAGTTCTTC	CASSIDLAGLSYNEQFF
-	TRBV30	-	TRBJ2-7	TGTGCCTATGACTCTCACTGGGACGAGCAGTACTTC	CAYDSHWDEQYF
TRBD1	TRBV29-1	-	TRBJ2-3	TGCAGCGTTGGGGGGACAGGTAGCACAGATACGCAGTATTTT	CSVGGTGSTDTQYF
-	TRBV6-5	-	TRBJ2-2	TGTGCCAGCAGCCGGCACAGGAACACCGGGGAGCTGTTTTTT	CASSRHRNTGELFF
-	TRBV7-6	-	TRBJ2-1	TGTGCCAGCAGCCTTGACAATGAGCAGTTCTTC	CASSLDNEQFF
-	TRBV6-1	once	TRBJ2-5	TGTGCCAGCAGCCTTCCTCCGGGGACCCAGTACTTC	CASSLPPGTQYF
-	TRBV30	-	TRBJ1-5	TGTGCCTGGGGAAAGAAAGGAGCCCAGCATTTT	CAWGKKGAQHF
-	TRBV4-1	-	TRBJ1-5	TGCGCCAGCAGCCAAGATGGGGCCAGGGGAAGCAATCAGCCCCAGCATTTT	CASSQDGARGSNQPQHF
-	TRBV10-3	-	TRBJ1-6	TGTGCCATCAGTGAATCAGGGATGAATTCACCCCTCCACTTT	CAISESGMNSPLHF
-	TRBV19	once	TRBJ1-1	TGTGCCAGTAGTTCGTCCCTGGCTAGCCCTGAAGCTTTCTTT	CASSSSLASPEAFF
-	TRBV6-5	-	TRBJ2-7	TGTGCCAGCAGGGGGAAGGGGACCTACGAGCAGTACTTC	CASRGKGTYEQYF
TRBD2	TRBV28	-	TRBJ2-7	TGTGCCAGCAGCAATATGCGCGGGGGGGTTCCGTACGAGCAGTACTTC	CASSNMRGGVPYEQYF
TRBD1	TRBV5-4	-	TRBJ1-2	TGTGCCAGCAACTTCCGGACAGGGCTCAATCGGGGCTACACCTTC	CASNFRTGLNRGYTF
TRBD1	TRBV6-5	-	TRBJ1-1	TGTGCCAGCAGAGCCGGGACAGCGAACACTGAAGCTTTCTTT	CASRAGTANTEAFF
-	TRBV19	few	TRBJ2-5	TGTGCCAGTAGTAGGCTACAGGGCGGTGTGGGCGAGACCCAGTACTTC	CASSRLQGGVGETQYF
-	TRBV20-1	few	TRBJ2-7	TGCAGTGCGGAAACAGGGAGCGAGCAGTACTTC	CSAETGSEQYF
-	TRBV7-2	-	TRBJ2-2	TGTGCCAGCAGCTTATCTCAGGACACCGGGGAGCTGTTTTTT	CASSLSQDTGELFF
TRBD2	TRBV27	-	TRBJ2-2	TGTGCCAGCAGTTTAGGGCTAGCGGGACTTACCGGGGAGCTGTTTTTT	CASSLGLAGLTGELFF
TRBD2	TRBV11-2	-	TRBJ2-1	TGTGCCAGCAGCTGGGGGGGAGTAACCTACAATGAGCAGTTCTTC	CASSWGGVTYNEQFF
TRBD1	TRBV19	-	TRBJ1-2	TGTGCCAGTAGTATCGGGACAGGCACCTCGGACACCTTC	CASSIGTGTSDTF
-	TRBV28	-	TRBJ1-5	TGTGCCAGCCCTTCAGGAGGGAGACAGCCCCAGCATTTT	CASPSGGRQPQHF
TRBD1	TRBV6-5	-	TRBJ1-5	TGTGCCAGCAGAGGGGGCGAGTATCAGCCCCAGCATTTT	CASRGGEYQPQHF
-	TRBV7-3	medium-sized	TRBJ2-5	TGTGCCAGCAGCTCATACAACGGGGAGACCCAGTACTTC	CASSSYNGETQYF
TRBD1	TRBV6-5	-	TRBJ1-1	TGTGCCAGCACCGACAGGGGGCGAACTGAAGCTTTCTTT	CASTDRGRTEAFF
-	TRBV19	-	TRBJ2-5	TGTGCCAGTAGTACGGGACTCATGGGGGAGACCCAGTACTTC	CASSTGLMGETQYF
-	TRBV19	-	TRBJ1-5	TGTGCCAGTAGTTCGGTGAACAGACAGCCCCAGCATTTT	CASSSVNRQPQHF
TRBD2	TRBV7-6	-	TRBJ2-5	TGTGCCAGCAGCACGGTCCAGCGGGGAGATCAAGAGACCCAGTACTTC	CASSTVQRGDQETQYF
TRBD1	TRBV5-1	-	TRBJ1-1	TGCGCCAGCAGCTTGGAGGGACAGGGATGGGGAGGGAACACTGAAGCTTTCTTT	CASSLEGQGWGGNTEAFF
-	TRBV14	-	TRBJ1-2	TGTGCCAGCAGCCCTCGCGACGGAGGCTTCGGCTACACCTTC	CASSPRDGGFGYTF
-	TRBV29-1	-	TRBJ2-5	TGCAGCGTTGACGGGGGGCGGGAGACCCAGTACTTC	CSVDGGRETQYF
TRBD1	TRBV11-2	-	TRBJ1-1	TGTGCCAGCAGCCCGACAGGGGGCTGGGACACTGAAGCTTTCTTT	CASSPTGGWDTEAFF
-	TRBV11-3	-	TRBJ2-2	TGTGCCAGCAGCAAAATGGCGGGCCACACCGGGGAGCTGTTTTTT	CASSKMAGHTGELFF
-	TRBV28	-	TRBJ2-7	TGTGCCAGCAGTCCGCCCCAGTTTCTCAGCTCCTACGAGCAGTACTTC	CASSPPQFLSSYEQYF
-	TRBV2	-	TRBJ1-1	TGTGCCAGCAGCGGTCGGGGTGAGAACACTGAAGCTTTCTTT	CASSGRGENTEAFF
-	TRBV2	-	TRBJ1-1	TGTGCCAGCAGTGAACGGGGAGGGGGATACACTGAAGCTTTCTTT	CASSERGGGYTEAFF
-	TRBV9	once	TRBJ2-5	TGTGCCAGCAGCCCCCGACTCGGGTCGGAGACCCAGTACTTC	CASSPRLGSETQYF
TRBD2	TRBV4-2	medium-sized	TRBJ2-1	TGTGCCAGCAGCCAAGAGACTAGCGGGAGTTACAATGAGCAGTTCTTC	CASSQETSGSYNEQFF
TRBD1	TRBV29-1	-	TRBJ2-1	TGCAGCGTAGAAGGGACAGCCCCCGATGTTTTGGAGCAGTTCTTC	CSVEGTAPDVLEQFF
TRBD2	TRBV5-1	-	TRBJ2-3	TGCGCCAGCAGCTTTACTACTAGCGGGAGTACGGATACGCAGTATTTT	CASSFTTSGSTDTQYF
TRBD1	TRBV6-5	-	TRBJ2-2	TGTGCCAGCACTCGGGACAGCTTTAACACCGGGGAGCTGTTTTTT	CASTRDSFNTGELFF
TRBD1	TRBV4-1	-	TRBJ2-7	TGCGCCAGCAGCCAAGATCTGGGACAGTTCTACGAGCAGTACTTC	CASSQDLGQFYEQYF
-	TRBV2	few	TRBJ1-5	TGTGCCAGCAACGAGGGAAGCGGCAATCAGCCCCAGCATTTT	CASNEGSGNQPQHF
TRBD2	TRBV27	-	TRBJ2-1	TGTGCCAGCAGTTTTAGCGGGAGGGGTTTCAATGAGCAGTTCTTC	CASSFSGRGFNEQFF
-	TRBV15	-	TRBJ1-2	TGTGCCACCAGCAGAGTGGCAGGGAACTATGGCTACACCTTC	CATSRVAGNYGYTF
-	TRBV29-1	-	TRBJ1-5	TGCAGCGTCGAGGGAGGGACTGGTCAGCCCCAGCATTTT	CSVEGGTGQPQHF
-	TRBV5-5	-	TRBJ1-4	TGTGCCAGCAGCTGGGAGAGGGCCGCGAGAATTAATGAAAAACTGTTTTTT	CASSWERAARINEKLFF
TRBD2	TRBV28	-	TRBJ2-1	TGTGCCAGCAGTTCCCGTTTGGGCGGGAGTCTATATGAGCAGTTCTTC	CASSSRLGGSLYEQFF